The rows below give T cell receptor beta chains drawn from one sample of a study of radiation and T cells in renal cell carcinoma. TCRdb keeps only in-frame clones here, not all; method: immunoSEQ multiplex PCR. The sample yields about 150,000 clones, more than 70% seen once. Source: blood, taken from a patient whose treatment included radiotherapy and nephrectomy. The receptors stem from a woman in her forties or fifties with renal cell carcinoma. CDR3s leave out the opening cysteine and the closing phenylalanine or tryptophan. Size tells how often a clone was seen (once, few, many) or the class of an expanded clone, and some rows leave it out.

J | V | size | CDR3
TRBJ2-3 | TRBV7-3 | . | ASSPERSTDTQY
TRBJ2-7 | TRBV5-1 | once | ASSSQLGTRPYEQY
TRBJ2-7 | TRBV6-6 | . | ASSYMEGVDEQY
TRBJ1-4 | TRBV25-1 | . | ASSKEQPYEKLF
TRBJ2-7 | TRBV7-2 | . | ASSLGLAGYEQY
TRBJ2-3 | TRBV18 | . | ASSHNQQAGDTQY
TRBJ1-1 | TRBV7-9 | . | ASSLGSGNTEAF
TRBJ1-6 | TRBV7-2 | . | ASSPTNRVYNSPLH
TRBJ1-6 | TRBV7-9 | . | ASSLALGGGLH
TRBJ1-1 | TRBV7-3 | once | ASRLTRNTEAF
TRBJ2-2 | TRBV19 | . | ASSTDRRSGELF
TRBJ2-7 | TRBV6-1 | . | ASSESWGTVSYEQY
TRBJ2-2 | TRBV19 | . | ASSISGPNTGELF
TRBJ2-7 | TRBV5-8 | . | ASSLDPARLYEQY
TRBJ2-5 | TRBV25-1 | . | ASSEFGGRETQY
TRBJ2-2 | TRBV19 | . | ASSILAGVTGELF
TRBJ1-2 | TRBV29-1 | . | SVERQGNGYT
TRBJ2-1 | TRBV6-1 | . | ASSEAWDSSYNEQF
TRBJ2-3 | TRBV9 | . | ASTQGGSTDTQY
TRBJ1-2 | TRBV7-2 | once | ASSPREGAGYGYT
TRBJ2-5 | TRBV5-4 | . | ASSLAGAGETQY
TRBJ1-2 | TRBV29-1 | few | SVEIGTGPYGYT
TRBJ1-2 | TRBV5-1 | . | ASSLDSYGYT
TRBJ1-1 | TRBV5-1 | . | ASSLRTGGGGTEAF
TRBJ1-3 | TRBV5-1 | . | ASSLGTVGNTIY
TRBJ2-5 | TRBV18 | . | ASSPREEQELQETQY